This T cell receptor beta chain was observed in a study of post-analysis software for immune sequencing data. The library was made from cDNA and included unique molecular identifiers. TCRdb redid the calling of the PCR reads with MiXCR, one entry per CDR3 protein. Of hundreds of thousands of distinct CDR3 sequences in the sample, roughly 35% were seen once. Study-wide results and limits: Samples made in the same batch grouped tightly together by F measure. The normalized Chao1 diversity of multiple sclerosis patients was significantly lower than that of controls. Elevated frequency relative to controls characterized roughly 5 TRBV segments in patients, TRBV5-6, TRBV5-1 and TRBV20-1 among them.

In the case of this clonotype: Its antigen is as yet unknown.

The V gene's germline CDR1 is SEHNR and CDR2 FQNEAQ (reference sequence). With V trimmed by 3 bases and J by 6 bases, 6 bases remained unmatched. This CDR3 has 14 amino acids. The sequence was obtained from a girl aged 5 to 17 with multiple sclerosis. The chain is built from TRBV7-9 and TRBJ1-1; TRBD1 matches at 8 bases. Sequencing input: blood. In nucleotides, the CDR3 is TGTGCCAGCAGCTTTCTAGAACAGGGGGCTGAAGCTTTCTTT. It specifies CASSFLEQGAEAFF.